These T cell receptor beta chains were read from a single sample in a study of shared clonotypes between healthy human individuals. Produced via immunoSEQ multiplex PCR; TCRdb's table is partial and in-frame only. This table has 490,000 or so clones, 79% appearing once. The sample consisted of PBMCs. These TCRs come from a woman aged 40 to 49 in good health. Some clones in this sample may be carry-over from other donors' samples. Each CDR3 is given with its conserved first and last residue. D genes are given only for firm matches. Rows may omit the clone size; those that give it use once, few, many or a size class.

TRBD2	NA	TRBV4-2	TRBJ2-3	TGTGCCAGCAGCCAAAGACCTGCGGGAGATGGGACGGATACGCAGTATTTT	CASSQRPAGDGTDTQYF
NA	NA	TRBV11-2	TRBJ2-7	TGTGCCAGCAGCTACTCGGGGCAGGGGTACGAGCAGTACTTC	CASSYSGQGYEQYF
TRBD2	NA	TRBV7-9	TRBJ2-7	TGTGCCAGCAGCCAAATTAAACTAGCGGGCATCTCCTACGAGCAGTACTTC	CASSQIKLAGISYEQYF
TRBD1	few	TRBV7-2	TRBJ1-6	TGTGCCAGCAGTATCACGACAGGGCGAGATTCACCCCTCCACTTT	CASSITTGRDSPLHF
NA	NA	TRBV4-3	TRBJ2-7	TGCGCCAGCAGCCAAGAATGTTTGTGGTTCGTTTACGAGCAGTACTTC	CASSQECLWFVYEQYF
TRBD2	NA	TRBV5-1	TRBJ2-5	TGCGCCAGCAGCTCCGGACTAGCGGGAGCAGTTCGAGAGACCCAGTACTTC	CASSSGLAGAVRETQYF
TRBD2	few	TRBV6-4	TRBJ2-7	TGTGCCAGCAGCCTAGGGACTAGCGGGAACTACGAGCAGTACTTC	CASSLGTSGNYEQYF
TRBD2	NA	TRBV25-1	TRBJ2-7	TGTGCCAGCAGTGAATTGGGACTAGCGGGAGGTTTGGACGAGCAGTACTTC	CASSELGLAGGLDEQYF
NA	NA	TRBV30	TRBJ2-5	TGTGCCTGGAGTCCACCCCTAGTTGGAGGGTACCAAGAGACCCAGTACTTC	CAWSPPLVGGYQETQYF
NA	once	TRBV11-2	TRBJ1-2	TGTGCCAGCAGCTTAGCTGGGGTAACTAACTATGGCTACACCTTC	CASSLAGVTNYGYTF